A selection of T cell receptor beta chains follows, all from one sample in a study of blood T cell repertoires in COVID-19. The method was immunoSEQ multiplex PCR; TCRdb's version includes in-frame clones alone and lacks a portion of them. The sample shows approximately 66,000 clones, 89% of them seen only once. What was sequenced was peripheral blood. These receptors were taken from a man aged 60-69 years with acute or convalescent COVID-19. The CDR3 runs from the conserved cysteine through the conserved F or W. The D gene is left open where the match is weak. Clone sizes are given selectively: once, few, many, or a class where the clone is expanded.

CDR3 DNA	CDR3 protein	J gene	CDR3 length	clone size	D gene	V gene
TGTGCCAGCAGTGGTTTCAGGTCCTACGAGCAGTACTTC	CASSGFRSYEQYF	TRBJ2-7	13	NA	NA	TRBV25-1
TGCAGCGTTGAATCGGCGGCGAACACCGGGGAGCTGTTTTTT	CSVESAANTGELFF	TRBJ2-2	14	NA	NA	TRBV29-1
TGTGCCAGCAGCTTAGGGTGGGGCACCGAGCAGTACTTC	CASSLGWGTEQYF	TRBJ2-7	13	once	NA	TRBV7-9
TGCAGCGTCGTCCTTGACCTAGCGGGGTTTTACACCGGGGAGCTGTTTTTT	CSVVLDLAGFYTGELFF	TRBJ2-2	17	NA	TRBD2	TRBV29-1
TGCGCCAGCAGCTTACAAACCGGGACAGGCTATGGCTACACCTTC	CASSLQTGTGYGYTF	TRBJ1-2	15	NA	TRBD1	TRBV5-1
TGTGCCAGCAAACGTAGCCGGGACTACAGTTCACCCCTCCACTTT	CASKRSRDYSSPLHF	TRBJ1-6	15	NA	NA	TRBV27
TGTGCCAGCAGCCAAGACCCACGGCAGGGCGAAAAACTGTTTTTT	CASSQDPRQGEKLFF	TRBJ1-4	15	NA	NA	TRBV3-1/TRBV3-2
TGTGCCAGCAGCTTACTAGCGGGGTACCAAGAGACCCAGTACTTC	CASSLLAGYQETQYF	TRBJ2-5	15	NA	TRBD2	TRBV7-6
TGCGCCAGCAGCTTGGGCGGGAATTATAATTCACCCCTCCACTTT	CASSLGGNYNSPLHF	TRBJ1-6	15	NA	NA	TRBV5-1
TGTGCCAGCAGCCCGGACAGGCGGAACACTGAAGCTTTCTTT	CASSPDRRNTEAFF	TRBJ1-1	14	NA	TRBD1	TRBV6-5
TGTGCCAGCAGCCATGGGACAGGGGGTTTAGGGTATGGCTACACCTTC	CASSHGTGGLGYGYTF	TRBJ1-2	16	NA	TRBD1	TRBV3-1/TRBV3-2
TGTGCCAGCAGTCCGCCCGGACAGGGGAGAGAAAAACTGTTTTTT	CASSPPGQGREKLFF	TRBJ1-4	15	NA	TRBD1	TRBV6-5
TGCGCCAGCAGCCAGACCCAGGCAGAGGGCGATCAGCCCCAGCATTTT	CASSQTQAEGDQPQHF	TRBJ1-5	16	few	NA	TRBV4-1
TGTGCCAGCATGACACAGGCGAGAATTCAGTACTTC	CASMTQARIQYF	TRBJ2-4	12	NA	NA	TRBV12-3/TRBV12-4
TGTGCCATCAGGACCGGGACAGGGGATTTGTTGAACACCTTC	CAIRTGTGDLLNTF	TRBJ1-2	14	NA	TRBD1	TRBV10-3
TGCGCCAGCAGCCTCTCTAGCACAGATACGCAGTATTTT	CASSLSSTDTQYF	TRBJ2-3	13	NA	NA	TRBV5-1
TGTGCCAGCAGCTTGGGACAGCCTATGAACACTGAAGCTTTCTTT	CASSLGQPMNTEAFF	TRBJ1-1	15	NA	TRBD1	TRBV7-9
TGTGCCAGCAGTCTCCAGGGGGATCAGCCCCAGCATTTT	CASSLQGDQPQHF	TRBJ1-5	13	NA	TRBD1	TRBV6-1
TGTGCCAGTAGTGTAACCGGGGGGGGGAATCAGCCCCAGCATTTT	CASSVTGGGNQPQHF	TRBJ1-5	15	NA	NA	TRBV19
TGTGCTAGTGGTTTGGGCACTGGTGAAGCTTTCTTT	CASGLGTGEAFF	TRBJ1-1	12	NA	NA	TRBV12-5
TGTGCCAGCATTATTAGTCGTGGTTCACCCCTCCACTTT	CASIISRGSPLHF	TRBJ1-6	13	once	NA	TRBV12-3/TRBV12-4
TGTGCCAGCAGCCGCCAAACATCGGAAGCTTTCTTT	CASSRQTSEAFF	TRBJ1-1	12	NA	NA	TRBV3-1/TRBV3-2
TGTGCCAGCAGTGTCGGACAGGGGGTAAGGAGCACTGAAGCTTTCTTT	CASSVGQGVRSTEAFF	TRBJ1-1	16	NA	TRBD1	TRBV25-1
TGTGCCAGCAGCGTAGAAGGGGGAAACGGCAACACCATATATTTT	CASSVEGGNGNTIYF	TRBJ1-3	15	once	NA	TRBV9
TGTGCCAGCAGCAAACCGGGACTGAACTATGGCTACACCTTC	CASSKPGLNYGYTF	TRBJ1-2	14	NA	NA	TRBV27
TGTGCCAGCAGCGTAGACGGGTTACTCAACGAGCAGTACTTC	CASSVDGLLNEQYF	TRBJ2-7	14	NA	NA	TRBV9
TGTGCCAGCAGTTTCGGAGGGAAGGGTTCACCCCTCCACTTT	CASSFGGKGSPLHF	TRBJ1-6	14	NA	NA	TRBV6-2/TRBV6-3
TGTGCCAGCTCACCAGGGACAGGGGGCACCACTGAAGCTTTCTTT	CASSPGTGGTTEAFF	TRBJ1-1	15	NA	TRBD1	TRBV18
TGTGCCAGCAGCCAAGACAGGGTGGTGGATCAGCCCCAGCATTTT	CASSQDRVVDQPQHF	TRBJ1-5	15	NA	NA	TRBV4-2
TGTGCCAGCTCCCTTTTCGGGGGGGCTGGGGCCAACGTCCTGACTTTC	CASSLFGGAGANVLTF	TRBJ2-6	16	once	TRBD2	TRBV7-9
TGTGCCAGCTCACTAAACGAGGGTGGGGGCAACTCTGAAGCTTTCTTT	CASSLNEGGGNSEAFF	TRBJ1-1	16	NA	NA	TRBV18
TGTGCCACCTCGGGGACTGGAGACAATGAGCAGTTCTTC	CATSGTGDNEQFF	TRBJ2-1	13	NA	NA	TRBV24-1
TGTGCCAGCAGCCTGGACAGGCCCTACGAGCAGTACTTC	CASSLDRPYEQYF	TRBJ2-7	13	few	TRBD1	TRBV5-6
TGTGCCACCAGCCCCCACAGGGCCCCCTACAATGAGCAGTTCTTC	CATSPHRAPYNEQFF	TRBJ2-1	15	NA	NA	TRBV15
TGCAGCGTTGACGTCAGTTTTACAGATACGCAGTATTTT	CSVDVSFTDTQYF	TRBJ2-3	13	NA	NA	TRBV29-1
TGTGCCAGCAGAGGGGCTAGCTCTGGAAACACCATATATTTT	CASRGASSGNTIYF	TRBJ1-3	14	NA	NA	TRBV2
TGTGCCAGCAGCCCGAGAAACCGGGACAGGGTGAAGAATGAGCAGTTCTTC	CASSPRNRDRVKNEQFF	TRBJ2-1	17	NA	TRBD1	TRBV7-9
TGTGCCAGCAGCTCACAGGGAATAAATCAGCCCCAGCATTTT	CASSSQGINQPQHF	TRBJ1-5	14	NA	NA	TRBV7-9
TGTGCCAGCAGCTTGGACACCCAAAAGAGGGGCTACACCTTC	CASSLDTQKRGYTF	TRBJ1-2	14	few	NA	TRBV5-5
TGTGCCAGCAGCACTTTATTACAGGCGTCGGGTGGGACTAATGAAAAACTGTTTTTT	CASSTLLQASGGTNEKLFF	TRBJ1-4	19	NA	NA	TRBV7-9
TGTGCCAGCAGTTTAGGGGGCCCCAACACTGAAGCTTTCTTT	CASSLGGPNTEAFF	TRBJ1-1	14	once	TRBD1	TRBV7-9
TGTGCCACCGGGACAGGGACTAGTGGCTACACCTTC	CATGTGTSGYTF	TRBJ1-2	12	NA	TRBD1	TRBV10-3